This T cell receptor beta chain was sequenced in a study of breast tumors, draining lymph nodes, adjacent tissues. Study-wide results and caveats: Tumors had less TCR diversity than lymph nodes, more than nontumor tissue.

From the multiplex PCR reads, TCRdb called clonotypes with MiXCR, one entry per CDR3 protein. Found here are about 25,000 distinct CDR3 sequences, approximately 23% of them singletons; the top ten hold approximately 15%. Notes on this clonotype: Its cognate antigen is unknown.

CDR3 length: 13 amino acids. The germline CDR1 and CDR2 sequences are DFQATT and SNEGSKA (reference sequence). V was clipped by 3 bases and J by 6 bases; unmatched bases: 4. This chain connects TRBV20-1 to TRBJ2-1, with TRBD1 matching over 8 bases. The sequenced sample was breast tumor tissue. The TCR originated in a female donor with breast cancer. Some clones in this sample may be carry-over from other donors' samples. The CDR3 protein is CSARVQGGNEQFF. The DNA of the CDR3 is TGCAGTGCTAGGGTACAGGGGGGCAATGAGCAGTTCTTC.